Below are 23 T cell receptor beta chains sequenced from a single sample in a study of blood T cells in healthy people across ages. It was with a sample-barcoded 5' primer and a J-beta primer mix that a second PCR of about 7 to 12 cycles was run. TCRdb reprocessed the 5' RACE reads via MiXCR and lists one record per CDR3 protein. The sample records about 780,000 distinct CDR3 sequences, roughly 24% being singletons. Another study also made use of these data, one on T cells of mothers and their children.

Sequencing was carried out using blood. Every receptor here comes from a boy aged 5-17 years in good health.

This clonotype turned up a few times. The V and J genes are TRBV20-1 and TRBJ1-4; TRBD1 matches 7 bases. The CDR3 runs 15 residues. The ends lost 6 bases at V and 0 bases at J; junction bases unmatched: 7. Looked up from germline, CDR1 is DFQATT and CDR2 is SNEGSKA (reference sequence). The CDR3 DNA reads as TGCAGTGCCCAGGACAGGTCAGCAACTAATGAAAAACTGTTTTTT. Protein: CSAQDRSATNEKLFF.

CDR3 coding DNA: TGCGCCAGCAGCCCCCATCGCGGATCTGAGACCCAGTACTTC. Amino acids: CASSPHRGSETQYF. The J gene is TRBJ2-5, the V gene TRBV5-1; no clear D. The CDR3 extends over 14 amino acids. Germline assignment: CDR1 SGHRS and CDR2 YFSETQ. Trimming took 4 bases from V and 5 from J, leaving 15 bases between them.

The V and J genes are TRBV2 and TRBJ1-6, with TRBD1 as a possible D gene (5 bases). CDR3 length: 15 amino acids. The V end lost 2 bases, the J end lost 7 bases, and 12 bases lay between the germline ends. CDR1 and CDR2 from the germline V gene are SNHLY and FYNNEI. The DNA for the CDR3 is TGTGCCAGCAGTGAACAGGGTAGCCCGAATTCACCCCTCCACTTT. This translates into CASSEQGSPNSPLHF.

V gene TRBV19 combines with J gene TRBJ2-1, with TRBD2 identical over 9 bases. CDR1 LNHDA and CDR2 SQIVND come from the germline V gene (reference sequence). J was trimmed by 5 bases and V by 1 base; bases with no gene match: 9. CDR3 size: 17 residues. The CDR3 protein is CASSIGVGAGGHNEQFF. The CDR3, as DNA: TGTGCCAGTAGTATAGGGGTCGGAGCGGGAGGCCACAATGAGCAGTTCTTC.

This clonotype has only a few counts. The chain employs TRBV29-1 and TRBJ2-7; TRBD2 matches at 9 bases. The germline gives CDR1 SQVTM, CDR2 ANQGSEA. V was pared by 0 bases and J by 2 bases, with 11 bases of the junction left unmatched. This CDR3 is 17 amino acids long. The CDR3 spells CSVEDPDTSGPTYEQYF. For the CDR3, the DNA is TGCAGCGTTGAAGATCCGGATACTAGCGGGCCTACCTACGAGCAGTACTTC.

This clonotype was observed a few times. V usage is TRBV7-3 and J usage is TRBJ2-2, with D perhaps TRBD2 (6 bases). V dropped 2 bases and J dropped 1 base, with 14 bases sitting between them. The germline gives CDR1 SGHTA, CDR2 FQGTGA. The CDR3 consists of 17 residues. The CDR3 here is CASSLLGGTGNTGELFF. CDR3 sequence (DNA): TGTGCCAGCAGCTTATTAGGCGGGACGGGGAACACCGGGGAGCTGTTTTTT. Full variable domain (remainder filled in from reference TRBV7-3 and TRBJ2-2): GAGVSQTPSNKVTEKGKYVELRCDPISGHTALYWYRQSLGQGPEFLIYFQGTGAADDSGLPNDRFFAVRPEGSVSTLKIQRTERGDSAVYLCASSLLGGTGNTGELFFGEGSRLTVL.

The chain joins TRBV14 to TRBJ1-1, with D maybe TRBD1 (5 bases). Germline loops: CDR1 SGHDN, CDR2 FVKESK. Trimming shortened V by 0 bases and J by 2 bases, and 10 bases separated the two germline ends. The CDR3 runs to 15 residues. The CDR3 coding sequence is TGTGCCAGCAGCCAAGAAATTGGGGGAAACACTGAAGCTTTCTTT. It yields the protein CASSQEIGGNTEAFF.

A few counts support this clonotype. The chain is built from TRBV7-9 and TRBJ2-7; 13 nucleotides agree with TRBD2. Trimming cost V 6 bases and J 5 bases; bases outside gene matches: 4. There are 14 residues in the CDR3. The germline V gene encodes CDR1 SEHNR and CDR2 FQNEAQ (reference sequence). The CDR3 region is CASRPGTSGDEQYF. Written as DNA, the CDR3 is TGTGCCAGCAGACCGGGGACTAGCGGGGACGAGCAGTACTTC.

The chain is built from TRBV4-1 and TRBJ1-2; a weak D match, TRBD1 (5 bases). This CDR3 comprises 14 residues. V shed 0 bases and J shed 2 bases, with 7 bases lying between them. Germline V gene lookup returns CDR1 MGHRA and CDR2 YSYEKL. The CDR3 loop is CASSQDKGNYGYTF. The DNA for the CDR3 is TGCGCCAGCAGCCAAGATAAGGGGAACTATGGCTACACCTTC.

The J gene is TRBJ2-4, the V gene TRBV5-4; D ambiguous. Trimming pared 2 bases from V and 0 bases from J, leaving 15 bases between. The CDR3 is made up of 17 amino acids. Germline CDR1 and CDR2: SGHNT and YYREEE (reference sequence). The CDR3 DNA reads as TGTGCCAGCAGCTTAGGTGGCGCTCCACTAGCCAAAAACATTCAGTACTTC. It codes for CASSLGGAPLAKNIQYF.

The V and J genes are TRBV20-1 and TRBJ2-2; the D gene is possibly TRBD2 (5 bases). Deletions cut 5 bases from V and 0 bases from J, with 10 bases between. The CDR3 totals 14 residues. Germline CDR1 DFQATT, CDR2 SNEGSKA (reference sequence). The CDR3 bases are TGCAGTGCTCCGGACTGGGCGAACACCGGGGAGCTGTTTTTT. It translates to CSAPDWANTGELFF.

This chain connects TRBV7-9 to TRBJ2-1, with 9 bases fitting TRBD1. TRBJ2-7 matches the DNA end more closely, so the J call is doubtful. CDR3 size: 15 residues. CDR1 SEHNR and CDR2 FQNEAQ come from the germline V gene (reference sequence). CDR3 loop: CASSHPGQGYYEQYF. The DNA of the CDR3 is TGTGCCAGCAGCCACCCGGGACAGGGCTACTACGAGCAGTACTTC.

CDR3 nucleotides: TGTGCCAGCAGTGGCGCGGGACAGGGGACCTATGGCTACACCTTC. Protein product: CASSGAGQGTYGYTF. V gene TRBV27 combines with J gene TRBJ1-2, with 10 bases aligning to TRBD1. Germline CDR1 MNHEY, CDR2 SMNVEV (reference sequence). This CDR3 has 15 residues. Trimming at V came to 5 bases and at J to 4 bases, leaving 7 bases not matched to a gene.

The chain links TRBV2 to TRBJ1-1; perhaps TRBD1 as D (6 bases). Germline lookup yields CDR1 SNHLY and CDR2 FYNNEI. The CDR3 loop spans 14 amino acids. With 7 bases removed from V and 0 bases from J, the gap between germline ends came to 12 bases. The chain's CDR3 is CASKWGGLNTEAFF. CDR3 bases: TGTGCCAGCAAATGGGGGGGGCTGAACACTGAAGCTTTCTTT.

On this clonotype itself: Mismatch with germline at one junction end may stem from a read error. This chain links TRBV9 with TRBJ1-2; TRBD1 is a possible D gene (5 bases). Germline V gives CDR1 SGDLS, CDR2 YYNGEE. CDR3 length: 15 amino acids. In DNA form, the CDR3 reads TGTGCCATCAGCGTAACAGGAGGCGCTAACTATGGCTACACCTTC. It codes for CAISVTGGANYGYTF.

CDR3 loop: CASRRTGTAYEQYF. CDR3 nucleotides: TGTGCCAGCAGGCGGACCGGGACAGCATACGAGCAGTACTTC. V is TRBV11-2 and J is TRBJ2-7, with 7 nucleotides matching TRBD1. The CDR3 runs to 14 residues. Looked up from germline, CDR1 is SGHAT and CDR2 is FQNNGV. Trimming at V came to 6 bases and at J to 4 bases, leaving 9 bases not matched to a gene.

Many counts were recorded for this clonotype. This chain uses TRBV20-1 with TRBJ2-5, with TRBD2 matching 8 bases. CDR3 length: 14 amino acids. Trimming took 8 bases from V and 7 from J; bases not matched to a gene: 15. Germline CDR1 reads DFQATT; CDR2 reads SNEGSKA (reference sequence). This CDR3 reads CSLYSGASGGTQYF. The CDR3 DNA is TGCAGTCTCTATAGCGGGGCCTCCGGGGGGACCCAGTACTTC.

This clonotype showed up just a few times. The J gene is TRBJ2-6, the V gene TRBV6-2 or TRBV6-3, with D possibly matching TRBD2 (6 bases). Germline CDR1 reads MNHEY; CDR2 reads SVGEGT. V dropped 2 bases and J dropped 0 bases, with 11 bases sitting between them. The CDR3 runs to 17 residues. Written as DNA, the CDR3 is TGTGCCAGCAGTTACCGGGGGTCACGCTCTGGGGCCAACGTCCTGACTTTC. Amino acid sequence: CASSYRGSRSGANVLTF.

The CDR3 sequence is CASGTAGNTIYF. The CDR3 coding sequence is TGTGCCAGCGGGACAGCTGGAAACACCATATATTTT. The rearrangement uses TRBV6-1 and TRBJ1-3; 7 nucleotides agree with TRBD1. Germline-derived CDR1 and CDR2 are MNHNS and SASEGT. With 8 bases clipped from V and 2 bases from J, the junction kept 0 bases outside the gene matches. This CDR3 spans 12 amino acids.

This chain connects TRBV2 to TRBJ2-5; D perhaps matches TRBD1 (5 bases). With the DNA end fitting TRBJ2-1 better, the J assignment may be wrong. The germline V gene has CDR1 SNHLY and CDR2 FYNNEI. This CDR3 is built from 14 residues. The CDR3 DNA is TGTGCCAGCAGTGACCCCGCGGACACCAATGAGCAGTTCTTC. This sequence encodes CASSDPADTNEQFF.

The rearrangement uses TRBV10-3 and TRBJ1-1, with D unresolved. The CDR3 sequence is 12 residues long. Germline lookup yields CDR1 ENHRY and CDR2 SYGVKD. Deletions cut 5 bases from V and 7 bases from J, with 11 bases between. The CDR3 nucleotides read TGTGCCATCAGTCCAGGACGCGTTGAAGCTTTCTTT. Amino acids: CAISPGRVEAFF.

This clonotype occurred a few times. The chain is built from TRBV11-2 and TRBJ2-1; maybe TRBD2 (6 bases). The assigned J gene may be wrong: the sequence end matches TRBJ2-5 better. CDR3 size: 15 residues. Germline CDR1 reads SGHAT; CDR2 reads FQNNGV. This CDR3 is CASSGHGRAGETQYF. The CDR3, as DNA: TGTGCCAGCAGTGGCCACGGACGGGCGGGGGAGACCCAGTACTTC.

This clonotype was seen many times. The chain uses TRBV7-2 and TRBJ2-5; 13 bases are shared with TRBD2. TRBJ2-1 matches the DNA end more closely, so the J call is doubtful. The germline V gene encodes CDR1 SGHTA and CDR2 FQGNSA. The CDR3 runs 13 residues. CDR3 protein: CASSSTSGGVQFF. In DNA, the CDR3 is TGTGCCAGCAGCAGCACTAGCGGGGGGGTCCAGTTCTTC.